This T cell receptor beta chain came from a study of post-analysis software for immune sequencing data (dated by TCRdb to the mid-2010s). For the study in its entirety: Relapsing-remitting, secondary progressive and progressive-relapsing multiple sclerosis were recorded as disease courses, and subtype annotation was lacking for some patients. The patient repertoires were set against ten to eleven previously published healthy control repertoires from donors whose ages ranged from roughly 6 to 27 years. A subset of samples was prepared in parallel using single-end sample barcoding, then pooled and co-amplified after Illumina adapter ligation. What the study reported, not specific to this receptor: Significantly higher frequencies in patients than in controls were found for roughly 5 TRBV segments, including TRBV5-6, TRBV5-1 and TRBV20-1. Direct clustering with F measure showed strong co-clustering of samples prepared in the same batch, prompting a batch-effect correction. Normalized Chao1 diversity was significantly lower in multiple sclerosis patients than controls, suggesting substantial peripheral T-cell clonal expansion. The control group was slightly older than the multiple sclerosis patient group.

To demonstrate the VDJtools post-analysis software, the study profiled TCR beta repertoires from the peripheral blood of around 13 young patients with multiple sclerosis. The multiple sclerosis patients were children and adolescents between roughly 6 and 16 years of age. In this sample, this clonotype turned up a few times. No cognate antigen has been identified for it. The input lacks base qualities; no much larger clone sits a single base away. Trimming takes 7 bases off V and 4 bases off J; junction bases not matched to a gene: 9. Including the terminal cysteine and phenylalanine, the CDR3 comprises 14 residues. Only the CDR3 DNA stays, 42 bases, in frame from base 1. The library was made by PCR. The sequencer was an Illumina HiSeq 2500. To reduce PCR and sequencing biases, unique molecular identifiers were incorporated into the TCR beta cDNA libraries. Some 500,000 cDNA molecules were obtained per 1 to 10 million input T cells, so each molecule approximated one T cell. The patient libraries were prepared and sequenced using the same protocol as the earlier healthy control dataset. Samples belonging to the same batch were prepared together, multiplexed and sequenced on a shared HiSeq lane. The source study handled its data this way. Raw barcoded reads were processed with MIGEC, discarding single-read molecular identifier groups before consensus assembly and CDR3 extraction. VDJtools was used for post-analysis of the clonotype tables, and diversity was normalized by down-sampling every dataset to the size of the smallest sample. Repertoire overlap clustering matched CDR3 amino acid but not nucleotide sequences to correct batch-related cross-sample contamination. TCRdb applied fastp at Q25 and MiXCR to the public reads, then kept only in-frame beta chains. Duplicate CDR3 protein sequences are folded into a single record with the most common DNA and genes. V and J calls and clone size were set by TCRdb, not the authors. The sample table lists about 540,000 distinct CDR3 sequences, around a third of them with a count of one. The ten largest account for under 7% of the sample.

This receptor was identified in a girl under 18 with multiple sclerosis. The material sequenced was blood. The sequence links TRBV12-3 or TRBV12-4 to TRBJ2-5; TRBD2 aligns with 7 central bases. Here is the DNA: TGTGCCAGCACCCTGGGAGGGACCCTAGAGACCCAGTACTTC. Its protein product is CASTLGGTLETQYF.